Below, one T cell receptor (beta chain) is given with its context. No antigen is known for it. The data derive from a study of beta chain features in type 1 diabetes. Notes on the study in general: Shorter TCRB CDR3s, moderately but significantly so, marked every one of the four CD4+ subsets in Type 1 diabetes patients. Lower insertion and higher deletion counts appeared at VDJ junctions in type 1 diabetes patients.

Sorted CD4+ subsets: naive, central memory, regulatory, stem cell-like memory (CD45RO/CCR7/CD25/CD127/CD95/CD27 panel). Trimming took 5 bases from V and 4 from J; bases not matched to a gene: 1. This CDR3 contains 12 residues. The germline gives CDR1 SGHAT, CDR2 FQDESV (reference sequence). Expressed TCRB transcripts were sequenced because the isolated RNA had all been reverse transcribed beforehand. Clones were read by immunoSEQ multiplex PCR, and TCRdb kept only the in-frame ones, dropping some. The table includes some 23,000 clones, 68% detected once. This TCR was recovered from a woman in her 40s with type 1 diabetes. The chain joins TRBV11-1 to TRBJ2-7; TRBD1 agrees at 8 bases. Sequenced material: stem cell memory CD4+ T cells from blood. CDR3 sequence reads: CASSGQGYEQYF. In DNA form, the CDR3 reads TGTGCCAGCAGCGGACAGGGTTACGAGCAGTACTTC. Combining the CDR3 with reference TRBV11-1 and TRBJ2-7 gives the whole variable domain EAEVAQSPRYKITEKSQAVAFWCDPISGHATLYWYRQILGQGPELLVQFQDESVVDDSQLPKDRFSAERLKGVDSTLKIQPAELGDSAMYLCASSGQGYEQYFGPGTRLTVT.